This entry features one TCR beta chain sequence. Germline loops: CDR1 MNHNS, CDR2 SASEGT. Trimming cost V 7 bases and J 0 bases, with 16 bases left between them. This CDR3 is 16 amino acids long. The data stem from a study of CD8+CD57+ T cells in acquired aplastic anemia. Investigators profiled TCR beta VDJ and CDR3 from genomic DNA template. TCRdb ran MiXCR on the reads and lists one entry per CDR3 protein. The sample yields about 110,000 distinct CDR3 sequences, 40% to 65% seen once. Specimen: sorted CD4+, CD8+, or CD8+CD57+ T cells (not recorded which) from PBMCs. This receptor was obtained from a human donor in good health, serving as a control. The gene calls are TRBV6-1 and TRBJ1-5; D not resolved. The CDR3 here is CASKGYESVSNQPQHF. The CDR3, as DNA: TGTGCCAGCAAAGGATATGAGTCAGTTAGCAATCAGCCCCAGCATTTT.